The following is a TCR beta chain sequence with its context. This clonotype has more than one count but fewer than ten. Its antigen target is currently unknown. There are no base qualities to consult, and no much larger clone falls within one base. This specimen comes from a study of T cells after yellow fever vaccination (dated by TCRdb to about 2019). With regard to the full study: The SMART-Seq v4 Ultra Low Input RNA kit was used to prepare libraries from fractions with low cell numbers. Blood samples were taken at several timepoints before and after primary and secondary immunization, and bulk PBMC replicates and cell subsets were isolated. To follow T-cell clones before and after both primary and booster YFV17D yellow fever vaccination, bulk TCR alpha and beta repertoires underwent longitudinal sequencing. Two healthy male donors, one aged 18 to 29 and one aged 30 to 39 years, were included in the cohort. Overall study results and their limits: After the booster, most of the clones that had expanded following primary vaccination were detected again (approximately 96% of CD4 and roughly 88% of CD8), which suggests that memory was broadly maintained. A small fraction of clonotypes showed up in both the CD4 and CD8 compartments, probably as a result of convergent recombination. Compared with the primary T-cell response, the secondary T-cell response was faster but weaker, reaching its peak on day 5 rather than on day 15. Because abundant contaminating clonotypes from the bulk population could be contained in FACS-sorted repertoires, computational filtering was required. The study included only a couple of donors, which limits how far the findings can be generalized.

Sequencing was carried out with an Illumina NovaSeq 6000. TCR cDNA was synthesized by 5'RACE template switching, which introduced a universal primer site and unique molecular identifiers. cDNA synthesis was primed from both the TCR alpha and TCR beta constant segments. Two PCR steps were used to amplify libraries, with sample barcodes and sequencing adapters being added in the second step. Sequencing of the libraries was done on either Illumina HiSeq 2500 (2x100 bp) or NovaSeq (2x150 bp). Per the original workflow: MIGEC handled demultiplexing of reads and collapsing into UMI consensus sequences, while MiXCR performed V(D)J alignment. Clonotypes responding to the vaccine were identified with edgeR on replicate PBMC samples, with the criteria of FDR below 0.01 and a log2 fold change above 5 up to day 15. CD4 or CD8 identity was assigned to each bulk clonotype according to whether the clonotype was present at higher abundance in the sequenced CD4 repertoire or the sequenced CD8 repertoire. TCRdb reanalyzed the raw reads on its own, using fastp at Q25 for trimming and MiXCR for clone calling, and kept in-frame beta chains. CDR3 protein sequences are deduplicated, and each keeps its most common genes and DNA. TCRdb's processing, not the authors', yielded these V and J calls. A total of 100,000 to 150,000 distinct CDR3 sequences appear in this sample, roughly 9% of them only once. The ten top clones hold 40% of the sample.

The trim is 7 bases for V and 2 bases for J, with a gap of 8 bases between the germline ends. Based on the germline V gene (reference sequence), the CDR1 and CDR2 sequences are SGHNT and YYREEE. The CDR3 goes from the cysteine to the phenylalanine over 12 residues. Only the CDR3 portion is preserved as DNA: 36 bases, with reading frame beginning at the first base. The intended sense of this specimen's treatment or condition label: live attenuated yellow fever vaccine strain. PBMCs were isolated from peripheral blood using a standard Ficoll-Paque protocol. Dynabeads CD4 and CD8 positive selection kits were used to isolate the CD4 and CD8 T-cell fractions. TriZol was used to extract RNA from bulk PBMCs, from CD4 and CD8 fractions, and from dextramer-positive and dextramer-negative fractions.

The clonotype originates from a man aged 18 to 35 who received the YFV17D yellow fever vaccine. The chain uses TRBV5-4 and TRBJ2-3; the D gene cannot be named for sure. Sequences were derived from CD8+ T cells sorted from PBMCs, sampled on the day of the yellow fever booster vaccination. The CDR3 sequence is CASGSITDTQYF. The DNA sequence is given as TGTGCCAGCGGCTCGATCACAGATACGCAGTATTTT.